This T cell receptor (beta chain) was recovered during a study of cytomegalovirus exposure and HLA in healthy donors. Study-level findings and limits: From TCR beta sequences, most subjects' HLA-A and HLA-B alleles were reportedly predicted accurately. Among CMV-associated TCR beta chains, most appeared HLA-restricted in a later analysis. Follow-up analysis later connected one missense variant in DCLRE1C with trimming of TCR beta V- and J-genes.

Despite likely unrecorded immune exposures, the donors were nominally healthy at the time of sampling. Vbeta (60) and Jbeta (13) primers were used in the PCR. TCRdb's copy holds only in-frame clones and misses some; the assay was immunoSEQ multiplex PCR. The repertoire holds roughly 160,000 clones, with 85% as singletons. Comments on this clone: Its antigen remains unidentified.

The CDR3 loop spans 15 amino acids. CDR1 is SGHDN, CDR2 FVKESK, per germline. Trimming at V came to 3 bases and at J to 4 bases, leaving 5 bases not matched to a gene. The specimen sequenced was PBMCs. The receptor was isolated from a boy aged 2 to 9 in good health and CMV-seronegative. The chain combines TRBV14 with TRBJ2-5; TRBD1 matches 10 bases. The CDR3 is CASSHPWTGGETQYF. CDR3 bases: TGTGCCAGCAGCCATCCTTGGACAGGGGGAGAGACCCAGTACTTC.